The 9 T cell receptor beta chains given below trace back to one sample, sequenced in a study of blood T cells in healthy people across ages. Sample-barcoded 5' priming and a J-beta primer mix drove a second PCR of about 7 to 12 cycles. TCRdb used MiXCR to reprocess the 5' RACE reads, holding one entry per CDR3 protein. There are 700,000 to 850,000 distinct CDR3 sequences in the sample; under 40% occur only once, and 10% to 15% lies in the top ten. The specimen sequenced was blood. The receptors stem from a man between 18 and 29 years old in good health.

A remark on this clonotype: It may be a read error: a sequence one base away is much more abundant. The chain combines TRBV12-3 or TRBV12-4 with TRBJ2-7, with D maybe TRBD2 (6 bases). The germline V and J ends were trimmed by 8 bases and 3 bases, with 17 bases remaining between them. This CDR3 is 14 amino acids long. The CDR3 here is CASGLGGARYEQYF. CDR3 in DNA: TGTGCCAGCGGTCTTGGAGGGGCCCGCTACGAGCAGTACTTC.

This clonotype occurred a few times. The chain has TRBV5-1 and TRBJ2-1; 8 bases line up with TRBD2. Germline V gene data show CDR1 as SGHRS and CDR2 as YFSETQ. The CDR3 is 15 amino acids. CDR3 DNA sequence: TGCGCAAGCGGCACAGGTAGCGGGAATGTCAATGAGCAGTTCTTC. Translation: CASGTGSGNVNEQFF.

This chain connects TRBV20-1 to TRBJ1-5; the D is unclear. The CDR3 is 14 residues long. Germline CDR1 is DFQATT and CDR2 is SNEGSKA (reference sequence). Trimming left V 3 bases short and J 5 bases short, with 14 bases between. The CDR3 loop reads CSASGRQYYQPQHF. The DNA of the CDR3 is TGCAGTGCTAGCGGTCGGCAATACTATCAGCCCCAGCATTTT.

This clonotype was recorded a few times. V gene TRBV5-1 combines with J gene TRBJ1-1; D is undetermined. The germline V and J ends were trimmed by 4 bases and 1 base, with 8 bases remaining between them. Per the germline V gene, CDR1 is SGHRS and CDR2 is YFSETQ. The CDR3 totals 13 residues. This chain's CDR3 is CASSREENTEAFF. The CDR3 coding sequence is TGCGCCAGCAGCCGAGAAGAGAACACTGAAGCTTTCTTT. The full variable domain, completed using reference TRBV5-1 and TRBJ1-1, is KAGVTQTPRYLIKTRGQQVTLSCSPISGHRSVSWYQQTPGQGLQFLFEYFSETQRNKGNFPGRFSGRQFSNSRSEMNVSTLELGDSALYLCASSREENTEAFFGQGTRLTVV.

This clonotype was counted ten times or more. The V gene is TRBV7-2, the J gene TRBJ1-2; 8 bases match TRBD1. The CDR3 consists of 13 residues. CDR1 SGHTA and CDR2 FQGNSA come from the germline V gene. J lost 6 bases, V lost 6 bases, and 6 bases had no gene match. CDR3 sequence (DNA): TGTGCCAGCAGTTGGACAGGGCGGGATGGCTACACCTTC. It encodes CASSWTGRDGYTF.

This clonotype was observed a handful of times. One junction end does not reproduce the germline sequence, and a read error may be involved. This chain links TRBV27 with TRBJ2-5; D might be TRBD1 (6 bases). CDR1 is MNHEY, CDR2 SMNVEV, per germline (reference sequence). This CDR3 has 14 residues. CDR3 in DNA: TGTGCCAGCAGTTACACCTCAGGGGCGGAGACCAAGTACTTC. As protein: CASSYTSGAETKYF.

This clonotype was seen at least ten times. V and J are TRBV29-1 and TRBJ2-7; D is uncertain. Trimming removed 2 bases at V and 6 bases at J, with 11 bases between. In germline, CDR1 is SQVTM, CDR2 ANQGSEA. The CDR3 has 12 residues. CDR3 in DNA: TGCAGCGTTGAAACGGGTCCCCGCGAGCAGTACTTC. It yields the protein CSVETGPREQYF.

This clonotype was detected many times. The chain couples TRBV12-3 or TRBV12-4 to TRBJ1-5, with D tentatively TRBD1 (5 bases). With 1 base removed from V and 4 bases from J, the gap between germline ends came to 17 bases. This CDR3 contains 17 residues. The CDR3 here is CASSLDRGGRSNQPQHF. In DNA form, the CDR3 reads TGTGCCAGCAGTTTAGATCGGGGGGGACGAAGTAATCAGCCCCAGCATTTT.

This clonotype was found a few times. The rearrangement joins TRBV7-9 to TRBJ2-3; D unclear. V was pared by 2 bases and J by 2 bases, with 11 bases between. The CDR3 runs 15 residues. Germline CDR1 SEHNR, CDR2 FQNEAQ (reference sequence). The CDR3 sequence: CASSLQISYTDTQYF. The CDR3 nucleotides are TGTGCCAGCAGCTTACAGATATCTTACACAGATACGCAGTATTTT.